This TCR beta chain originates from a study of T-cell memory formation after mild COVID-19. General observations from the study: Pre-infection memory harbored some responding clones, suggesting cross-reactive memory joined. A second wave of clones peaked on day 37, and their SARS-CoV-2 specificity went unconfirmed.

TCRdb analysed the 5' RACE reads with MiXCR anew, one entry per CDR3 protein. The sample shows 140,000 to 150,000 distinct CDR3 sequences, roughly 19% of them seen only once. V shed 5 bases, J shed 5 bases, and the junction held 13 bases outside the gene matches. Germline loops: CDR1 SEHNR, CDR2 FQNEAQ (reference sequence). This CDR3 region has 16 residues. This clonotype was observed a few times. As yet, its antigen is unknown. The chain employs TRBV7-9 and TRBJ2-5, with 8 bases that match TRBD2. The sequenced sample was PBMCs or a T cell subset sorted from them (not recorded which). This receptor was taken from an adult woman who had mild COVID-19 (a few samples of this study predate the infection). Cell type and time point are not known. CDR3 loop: CASSTERGLGGETQYF. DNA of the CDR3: TGTGCCAGCAGCACCGAACGGGGACTAGGAGGGGAGACCCAGTACTTC.